The rows below give T cell receptor beta chains drawn from one sample of a study of a mutant IDH1 vaccine in newly diagnosed glioma. Antigens for these TCRs are unknown. Using immunoSEQ multiplex PCR, the repertoire was profiled, and TCRdb retains in-frame clones only, with some absent. The profile shows tens of thousands of clones, more than 75% of them singletons. Specimen: PBMCs, collected from a glioma patient whose treatment included an IDH1 peptide vaccine. Receptors were obtained from a woman in her 40s with glioma. Some clones in this sample may be carry-over from other donors' samples. Each CDR3 is given with its conserved first and last residue. D genes are given only for firm matches. Rows may omit the clone size; those that give it use once, few, many or a size class.

>TRBV21-1|TRBJ2-1|-|-
TGTGCCAGCAGCAAAGTGGAACCTTTAGGGCTGGCCTACAATGAGCAGTTCTTC
CASSKVEPLGLAYNEQFF
>TRBV10-1|TRBJ2-2|-|-
TGCGCCAGCAGTGAGCCAGCAGCCGGGGAGCTGTTTTTT
CASSEPAAGELFF
>TRBV6-1|TRBJ1-6|-|-
TGTGCCAGCAGTGAAGTCAAGGATAATTCACCCCTCCACTTT
CASSEVKDNSPLHF
>TRBV10-3|TRBJ1-6|-|-
TGTGCCATCAGCCCCTCGCTAGCACTGAATTCACCCCTCCACTTT
CAISPSLALNSPLHF
>TRBV5-6|TRBJ2-3|-|-
TGTGCCAGCAGCTTGGCGGCAGTCGGCACAGATACGCAGTATTTT
CASSLAAVGTDTQYF
>TRBV2|TRBJ1-2|-|-
TGTGCCAGCAGTGAATTAGGGGCTAACTATGGCTACACCTTC
CASSELGANYGYTF
>TRBV29-1|TRBJ1-5|TRBD1|few
TGCAGCGTTGGGCAGGGGGGGAATCAGCCCCAGCATTTT
CSVGQGGNQPQHF
>TRBV10-3|TRBJ1-1|-|-
TGTGCCATCAGTGAGCAAGGGGGAATTTCTGAAGCTTTCTTT
CAISEQGGISEAFF
>TRBV9|TRBJ1-1|-|-
TGTGCCAGCAGCGTCTCAGGGAGTGAAGCTTTCTTT
CASSVSGSEAFF
>TRBV9|TRBJ2-2|-|-
TGTGCCAGCAGCGCAAGAATCACCGGGGAGCTGTTTTTT
CASSARITGELFF
>TRBV6-6|TRBJ1-1|TRBD1|-
TGTGCCAGCAGTTATCGACAGGGAGAAGCTTTCTTT
CASSYRQGEAFF
>TRBV29-1|TRBJ2-1|TRBD1|few
TGCAGCGTGGGAGCGACAGGGGTTATCCACAATGAGCAGTTCTTC
CSVGATGVIHNEQFF
>TRBV6-5|TRBJ2-5|TRBD2|few
TGTGCCAGCAGTCCGTCGGGAGGGAGGTTAGAGACCCAGTACTTC
CASSPSGGRLETQYF
>TRBV2|TRBJ2-7|TRBD1|-
TGTGCCAGCACCATGACAGGGGGCCTGGGGGAGCAGTACTTC
CASTMTGGLGEQYF
>TRBV6-1|TRBJ2-2|-|-
TGTGCCAGCAGTGAATGGGGGGCCCACACCGGGGAGCTGTTTTTT
CASSEWGAHTGELFF
>TRBV5-1|TRBJ1-1|TRBD1|medium-sized
TGCGCCAGCGGGAAGACAGGGGTGAGGAGTACTGAAGCTTTCTTT
CASGKTGVRSTEAFF
>TRBV30|TRBJ2-3|-|once
TGTGCCTGGAGTGTTGCCCGGTTCACAGATACGCAGTATTTT
CAWSVARFTDTQYF
>TRBV25-1|TRBJ1-4|-|-
TGTGCCTTCAGTACACTTAGACAGAGGGCAACTAATGAAAAACTGTTTTTT
CAFSTLRQRATNEKLFF
>TRBV2|TRBJ2-2|-|-
TGTGCCAGCAGTCGGGTCCCCATCATTTTTTCCACCGGGGAGCTGTTTTTT
CASSRVPIIFSTGELFF
>TRBV29-1|TRBJ1-5|-|-
TGCAGCGTTGTCCAGGGTAATCAGCCCCAGCATTTT
CSVVQGNQPQHF
>TRBV29-1|TRBJ2-1|TRBD2|-
TGCAGCGTTGAAACCGTCCGACTAGCGGGGGGGAGGGGTGAGCAGTTCTTC
CSVETVRLAGGRGEQFF
>TRBV20-1|TRBJ1-2|-|-
TGCAGTGCTAGAGATTTGAAGGGCTACACCTTC
CSARDLKGYTF
>TRBV7-6|TRBJ1-4|-|-
TGTGCCAGCAGCTTAGAACGAGATGAAAAACTGTTTTTT
CASSLERDEKLFF
>TRBV7-9|TRBJ2-3|TRBD1|-
TGTGCCAGCAGCTTAGGGTCGGACAGGGCAACAGATACGCAGTATTTT
CASSLGSDRATDTQYF
>TRBV9|TRBJ1-1|-|-
TGTGCCAGCAGCGTAGGGGTTGACACTGAAGCTTTCTTT
CASSVGVDTEAFF
>TRBV27|TRBJ2-7|-|-
TGTGCCAGCAGTTTGGCGACAGGCCGCTCCTACGAGCAGTACTTC
CASSLATGRSYEQYF
>TRBV6-5|TRBJ2-5|TRBD1|few
TGTGCCAGCAGCTTGACAGGGTCCCGGCAAGAGACCCAGTACTTC
CASSLTGSRQETQYF
>TRBV23-1|TRBJ2-7|-|-
TGCGCCAGCACTTCGATTTTACCCCGTTACGAGCAGTACTTC
CASTSILPRYEQYF
>TRBV5-8|TRBJ1-6|-|-
TGTGCCAGCAGCTTGTTGGGACAAGGAGGCTCACCCCTCCACTTT
CASSLLGQGGSPLHF
>TRBV19|TRBJ1-5|-|-
TGTGCCAGTAAGTGGCAGCACGATGAGCCCCAGCATTTT
CASKWQHDEPQHF
>TRBV15|TRBJ1-1|-|few
TGTGCCACCAGCAGAGCCCGGGGGGGTGCCGGGGCTGAAGCTTTCTTT
CATSRARGGAGAEAFF
>TRBV19|TRBJ1-1|-|few
TGTGCCAGTAGCCCCCTCGTGCACACTGAAGCTTTCTTT
CASSPLVHTEAFF
>TRBV15|TRBJ1-2|-|-
TGTGCCACCAGCAGAAAAGGACAGAACTATGGCTACACCTTC
CATSRKGQNYGYTF
>TRBV19|TRBJ2-1|TRBD2|-
TGTGCCAGTAGTATTAGCGGGGGGGCAGGCAATGAGCAGTTCTTC
CASSISGGAGNEQFF
>TRBV9|TRBJ2-3|-|once
TGTGCCAGCAGCGTAGCGTGGGGGGGCCGAACAGATACGCAGTATTTT
CASSVAWGGRTDTQYF
>TRBV19|TRBJ2-5|-|-
TGTGCCAGTAGTATACCGGGGCAGAGAGAGACCCAGTACTTC
CASSIPGQRETQYF
>TRBV6-5|TRBJ1-2|-|-
TGTGCCAGCAGTCACCATGACTATGGCTACACCTTC
CASSHHDYGYTF
>TRBV7-2|TRBJ2-3|TRBD1|-
TGTGCCAGCAGCTTGGACAGGGGAAGGGATACGCAGTATTTT
CASSLDRGRDTQYF
>TRBV5-6|TRBJ2-7|TRBD1|-
TGTGCCAGCAGCCACGGACAGGGGGGGTCCTACGAGCAGTACTTC
CASSHGQGGSYEQYF
>TRBV13|TRBJ2-3|TRBD2|-
TGTGCCAGCAGCCCCAGGGGACTAGCGGGGGTCGGCACAGATACGCAGTATTTT
CASSPRGLAGVGTDTQYF
>TRBV4-3|TRBJ2-3|TRBD2|-
TGCGCCAGCAGAAGACTAGCGGGGGGGCTGACCGATACGCAGTATTTT
CASRRLAGGLTDTQYF
>TRBV4-2|TRBJ2-3|-|-
TGTGCCAGCAGCCAAGTCCCTTTTGGCGGGACTTCGACAGATACGCAGTATTTT
CASSQVPFGGTSTDTQYF
>TRBV27|TRBJ1-6|TRBD1|-
TGTGCCAGCAGTTTCCGAGGGGGCAGCCCTAGCTCCTATAATTCACCCCTCCACTTT
CASSFRGGSPSSYNSPLHF
>TRBV10-3|TRBJ1-2|TRBD1|-
TGTGCCATCAGCGAACCGGGACAGGGGTTCTATGGCTACACCTTC
CAISEPGQGFYGYTF
>TRBV7-2|TRBJ2-3|TRBD2|-
TGTGCCAGCAGCTCCAGGGCTAGCGGTACGCAGTATTTT
CASSSRASGTQYF
>TRBV4-2|TRBJ1-1|-|few
TGTGCCAGCAGCCGGGATGGGGAAAGAAGGAACACTGAAGCTTTCTTT
CASSRDGERRNTEAFF
>TRBV28|TRBJ1-1|-|-
TGTGCCAGCAGTTTTGTCAGCAACACTGAAGCTTTCTTT
CASSFVSNTEAFF
>TRBV14|TRBJ2-7|TRBD1|-
TGTGCCAGCAGCCAACCGGGACAGAGGTACGAGCAGTACTTC
CASSQPGQRYEQYF
>TRBV2|TRBJ1-6|-|few
TGTGCCAGCAGTGAGAACACGTTGAGTTCACCCCTCCACTTT
CASSENTLSSPLHF
>TRBV10-2|TRBJ1-2|-|-
TGCGCCAGCAACCGGGTCAGGGAAGTGGGCTACACCTTC
CASNRVREVGYTF
>TRBV5-1|TRBJ1-2|TRBD1|-
TGCGCCAGCAGCTTGTTTATGACAGGGGGAGGCTACACCTTC
CASSLFMTGGGYTF
>TRBV11-3|TRBJ1-5|-|-
TGTGCCAGCAGCTTAGAAGGGTTCAGTCAGCCCCAGCATTTT
CASSLEGFSQPQHF
>TRBV30|TRBJ1-3|TRBD1|few
TGTGCCTGGAGTGATCCCGGACAGGGATTCCCTAGCACCATATATTTT
CAWSDPGQGFPSTIYF
>TRBV4-2|TRBJ2-1|TRBD1|-
TGTGCCAGCAGCCACACAGGGGCTGGGAGCTCCTACAATGAGCAGTTCTTC
CASSHTGAGSSYNEQFF